The 8 T cell receptor beta chains below were found in one sample sequenced in a study of T cells after posttransplantation cyclophosphamide. Libraries were prepared by immunoSEQ multiplex PCR; TCRdb keeps only in-frame clonotypes and omits some of them. In total the sample includes fewer than 55,000 clones, none of them seen once. Sequenced: PBMCs. The source is a man aged 35 to 55 in good health, CMV-negative, and a related stem cell transplant donor.

This clone showed up just a few times. The chain uses TRBV6-6 and TRBJ2-2, with a tentative D call TRBD2 (6 bases). The V end was cut by 8 bases, the J end by 6 bases, with 10 bases between. Germline CDR1 MNHNY, CDR2 SVGAGI (reference sequence). CDR3 size: 12 residues. The CDR3 reads CASGREAGELFF. The CDR3 DNA is TGTGCCAGCGGCAGGGAGGCCGGGGAGCTGTTTTTT.

This clone was counted many times. The chain is built from TRBV11-2 and TRBJ1-2, with D possibly being TRBD1 (5 bases). The CDR3 is made up of 14 amino acids. V lost 5 bases and J 7 bases, leaving 17 bases between the germline ends. The germline V gene has CDR1 SGHAT and CDR2 FQNNGV. The CDR3 DNA follows: TGTGCCAGCAGCCCCGCGGGGGGAACGTCTGGCTACACCTTC. Amino acid sequence: CASSPAGGTSGYTF.

This clone showed up just a few times. The rearrangement links TRBV7-2 to TRBJ2-3; maybe TRBD2 (5 bases). V lost 5 bases to trimming and J lost 0 bases, with 12 bases between them. The CDR3 is made up of 15 amino acids. Germline CDR1 SGHTA, CDR2 FQGNSA. In DNA, the CDR3 is TGTGCCAGCAGCCAAGCCCGGACTAGCACAGATACGCAGTATTTT. Its translation is CASSQARTSTDTQYF.

This clone was observed many times. This chain uses TRBV5-1 with TRBJ2-2; a weak D match, TRBD2 (6 bases). The germline CDR1 and CDR2 sequences are SGHRS and YFSETQ. The CDR3 loop spans 17 amino acids. Deletions cut 0 bases from V and 4 bases from J, with 16 bases between. The CDR3 loop is CASSLDRRRDGTGELFF. CDR3 sequence (DNA): TGCGCCAGCAGCTTGGATAGGCGGAGGGACGGCACCGGGGAGCTGTTTTTT.

This clone occurred many times. The chain links TRBV7-3 to TRBJ2-1; 12 bases match TRBD2. Germline V gene sequence: CDR1 SGHTA, CDR2 FQGTGA. The junction had 9 bases not matched to a gene; V was cut back by 6 bases and J by 9 bases. The CDR3 extends over 15 amino acids. CDR3 in amino acids: CASSPLAGGVSEQFF. Written as DNA, the CDR3 is TGTGCCAGCAGTCCTCTAGCGGGAGGGGTGAGTGAGCAGTTCTTC.

In its sample, this clone was seen many times. The genes are TRBV7-9 and TRBJ1-3; maybe TRBD1 (6 bases). The CDR3 is made up of 18 amino acids. Germline V gene lookup returns CDR1 SEHNR and CDR2 FQNEAQ (reference sequence). Trimming cost V 4 bases and J 0 bases, with 19 bases left between them. CDR3 sequence reads: CASSSTPGQRDSGNTIYF. The CDR3, as DNA: TGTGCCAGCAGCTCCACCCCCGGACAGAGAGACTCTGGAAACACCATATATTTT.

This clone has ten or more counts. The chain links TRBV11-2 to TRBJ2-7; D may be TRBD2 (6 bases). V was pared by 0 bases and J by 4 bases, with 10 bases between. Germline-derived CDR1 and CDR2 are SGHAT and FQNNGV. This CDR3 is 14 amino acids long. CDR3 loop: CASSLDLGGYEQYV. The CDR3 region has the DNA TGTGCCAGCAGCTTAGATCTGGGGGGTTACGAGCAGTACGTC.

This clone came up a few times. CDR3 bases: TGTGCCAGCAGCTTAGGAGCAGACACCATCGGGACCCAGTACTTC. Translation gives CASSLGADTIGTQYF. V gene TRBV7-8 combines with J gene TRBJ2-5; D gene unclear. The germline CDR1 and CDR2 sequences are SGHVS and FQNEAQ. CDR3 length equals 15 residues. Trimming shortened V by 1 base and J by 7 bases, and 16 bases separated the two germline ends.